Following are 9 T cell receptor beta chains from one sample sequenced in a study of blood T cell repertoires in COVID-19. Repertoires were generated with immunoSEQ multiplex PCR, while TCRdb's copy carries only in-frame clones and drops some. The sample holds some 400,000 clones, about 89% seen once. The sequenced sample was peripheral blood. These receptors came from a woman in her fifties or sixties with COVID-19, enrolled during active disease.

This sequence joins TRBV7-2 and TRBJ1-5, with a tentative D call TRBD1 (6 bases). Trimming left V 4 bases short and J 8 bases short, with 12 bases between. CDR3 length: 13 residues. Looked up from germline, CDR1 is SGHTA and CDR2 is FQGNSA. The CDR3 DNA reads as TGTGCCAGCAGCTCCGAGGGGGAGAAGCCCCAGCATTTT. Translating it yields CASSSEGEKPQHF.

The V gene is TRBV14, the J gene TRBJ2-1, with a possible D match to TRBD2 (5 bases). Trimming pared 0 bases from V and 12 bases from J, leaving 12 bases between. The CDR3 runs to 13 residues. Germline V gene sequence: CDR1 SGHDN, CDR2 FVKESK. CDR3 coding DNA: TGTGCCAGCAGCCAAGATTTGGCGGGTAGGCAGTTCTTC. It translates to CASSQDLAGRQFF.

This sequence joins TRBV5-1 and TRBJ2-1, with 7 positions matching TRBD1. The germline CDR1 and CDR2 sequences are SGHRS and YFSETQ. Trimming cost V 2 bases and J 5 bases; bases outside gene matches: 4. This CDR3 spans 14 amino acids. CDR3 protein: CASSFGTANNEQFF. DNA of the CDR3: TGCGCCAGCAGCTTCGGGACAGCTAACAATGAGCAGTTCTTC.

V and J are TRBV7-9 and TRBJ1-1, with 7 nucleotides matching TRBD1. Germline V CDR1 and CDR2: SEHNR, FQNEAQ (reference sequence). This CDR3 spans 15 amino acids. The ends lost 5 bases at V and 4 bases at J; junction bases unmatched: 10. The CDR3 loop reads CASSPPQGQGTEAFF. In nucleotides, the CDR3 is TGTGCCAGCAGCCCCCCACAGGGGCAGGGCACTGAAGCTTTCTTT.

This clone came up a few times. The junction departs from the called germline gene at one end, perhaps through a read error. DNA for the CDR3: TGTGCCAGCAGTGAAGAGGCAGGGGCCAAGTTC. As protein: CASSEEAGAKF. The rearrangement joins TRBV6-1 to TRBJ2-7, with D possibly matching TRBD1 (6 bases). The germline CDR1 and CDR2 sequences are MNHNS and SASEGT. This CDR3 has 11 amino acids.

The chain recombines TRBV2 with TRBJ1-6; D uncertain. With 6 bases removed from V and 4 bases from J, the gap between germline ends came to 10 bases. The CDR3 length is 14 residues. CDR1 and CDR2 from the germline V gene are SNHLY and FYNNEI. CDR3 coding DNA: TGTGCCAGCAGGCCGACACTTTATAATTCACCCCTCCACTTT. Its protein product is CASRPTLYNSPLHF.

Remarks on this clone: Different DNA sequences within this sample yield the same CDR3. The chain couples TRBV19 to TRBJ2-2, with D maybe TRBD1 (5 bases). CDR1 and CDR2 from the germline V gene are LNHDA and SQIVND (reference sequence). This CDR3 has 15 residues. V lost 3 bases, J lost 0 bases, and 8 bases lay in between. For the CDR3, the DNA is TGTGCCAGTAGTATCTTAGGGGCGAACACCGGGGAGCTGTTTTTT. Residues: CASSILGANTGELFF.

About this clone itself: The identical CDR3 is also encoded by other nucleotide sequences in the sample. The gene calls are TRBV5-4 and TRBJ2-5, with D perhaps TRBD2 (6 bases). Germline loops: CDR1 SGHNT, CDR2 YYREEE (reference sequence). The CDR3 has 13 residues. V lost 0 bases and J lost 5, with 8 bases in between. DNA for the CDR3: TGTGCCAGCAGCTTGGCCGGAGGGGAGACCCAGTACTTC. This encodes CASSLAGGETQYF.

The V and J genes are TRBV6-2 or TRBV6-3 and TRBJ1-5; D might be TRBD1 (6 bases). V gave up 3 bases and J gave up 6 bases, with 9 bases separating them. Germline assignment: CDR1 MNHEY and CDR2 SVGEGT. There are 13 residues in the CDR3. The CDR3 DNA sequence: TGTGCCAGCAGTTATCAGGGGATTCAGCCCCAGCATTTT. Its translation: CASSYQGIQPQHF.